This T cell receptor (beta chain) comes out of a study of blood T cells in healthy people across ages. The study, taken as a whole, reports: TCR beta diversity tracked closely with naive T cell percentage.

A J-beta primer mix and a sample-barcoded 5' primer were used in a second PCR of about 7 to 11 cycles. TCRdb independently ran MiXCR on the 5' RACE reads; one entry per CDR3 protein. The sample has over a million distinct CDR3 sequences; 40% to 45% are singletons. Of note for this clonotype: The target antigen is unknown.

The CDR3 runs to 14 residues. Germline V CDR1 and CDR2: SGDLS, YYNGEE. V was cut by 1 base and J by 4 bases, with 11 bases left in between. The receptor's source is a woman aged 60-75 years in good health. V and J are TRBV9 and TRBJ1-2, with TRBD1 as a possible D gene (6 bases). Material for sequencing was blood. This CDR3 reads CASSVTGRAYGYTF. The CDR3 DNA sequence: TGTGCCAGCAGCGTAACAGGGAGAGCCTATGGCTACACCTTC.